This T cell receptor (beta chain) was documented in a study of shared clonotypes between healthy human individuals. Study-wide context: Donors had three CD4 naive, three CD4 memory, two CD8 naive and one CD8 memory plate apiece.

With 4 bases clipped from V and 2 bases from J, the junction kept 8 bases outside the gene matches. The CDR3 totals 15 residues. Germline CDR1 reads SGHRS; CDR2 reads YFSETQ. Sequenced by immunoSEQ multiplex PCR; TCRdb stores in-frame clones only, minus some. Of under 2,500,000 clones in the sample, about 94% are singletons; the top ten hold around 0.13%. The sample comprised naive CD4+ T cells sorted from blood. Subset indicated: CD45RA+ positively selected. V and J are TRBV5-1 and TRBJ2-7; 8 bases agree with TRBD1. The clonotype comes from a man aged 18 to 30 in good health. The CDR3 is CASSPEGTGTYEQYF. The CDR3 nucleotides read TGCGCCAGCAGCCCAGAAGGGACAGGAACCTACGAGCAGTACTTC.